Following are 32 T cell receptor beta chains from one sample sequenced in a study of blood T cell repertoires in COVID-19. Sequencing was performed with immunoSEQ multiplex PCR; in TCRdb, only in-frame clones are kept and a portion is missing. The table has 40,000 to 45,000 clones, 85% to 95% seen once. Specimen: peripheral blood. These receptors all stem from a middle-aged man with COVID-19, enrolled during active disease.

The chain has TRBV28 and TRBJ2-2; TRBD2 matches at 10 bases. This CDR3 is built from 14 residues. CDR1 is MDHEN, CDR2 SYDVKM, per germline. The V segment lost 2 bases and the J segment 8 bases; nucleotides outside the gene matches: 2. The CDR3 region has the DNA TGTGCCAGCAGTTTAGAGCGGGAGGGGGGGGAGCTGTTTTTT. Protein: CASSLEREGGELFF.

This chain links TRBV6-5 with TRBJ1-2; the D gene is possibly TRBD1 (6 bases). Germline CDR1 reads MNHEY; CDR2 reads SVGAGI. This CDR3 is built from 13 residues. V was pared by 6 bases and J by 2 bases, with 10 bases between. The CDR3 bases are TGTGCCAGCAGAAGGGACACCAACTATGGCTACACCTTC. This translates into CASRRDTNYGYTF.

The chain joins TRBV19 to TRBJ2-2, with 11 bases matching TRBD1. V was clipped by 7 bases and J by 3 bases; unmatched bases: 4. There are 15 residues in the CDR3. Germline assignment: CDR1 LNHDA and CDR2 SQIVND (reference sequence). The CDR3 here is CASKGQGVDTGELFF. Written as DNA, the CDR3 is TGTGCCAGTAAGGGACAGGGGGTGGACACCGGGGAGCTGTTTTTT.

The gene calls are TRBV28 and TRBJ1-5, with D tentatively TRBD1 (6 bases). Germline V lookup: CDR1 MDHEN, CDR2 SYDVKM. V was cut by 3 bases and J by 0 bases, with 15 bases left in between. The length of the CDR3 is 17 residues. CDR3 in amino acids: CASSLTGGAYSNQPQHF. CDR3 DNA sequence: TGTGCCAGCAGTTTGACAGGTGGGGCGTATAGCAATCAGCCCCAGCATTTT.

The V call is TRBV5-6, the J call TRBJ2-3; D is possibly TRBD1 (6 bases). Germline values: CDR1 SGHDT, CDR2 YYEEEE. There are 15 residues in the CDR3. V lost 2 bases, J lost 3 bases, and 13 bases lay in between. The CDR3 DNA reads as TGTGCCAGCAGCTTCGGGACAACAAAAACAGATACGCAGTATTTT. Translation gives CASSFGTTKTDTQYF.

V usage is TRBV14 and J usage is TRBJ1-2; D possibly corresponds to TRBD1 (5 bases). This CDR3 spans 15 amino acids. The V end lost 3 bases, the J end lost 8 bases, and 19 bases lay between the germline ends. From germline, CDR1 is SGHDN and CDR2 FVKESK. Written as DNA, the CDR3 is TGTGCCAGCAGCCAGTCCGTGCCCCAGGGCGGCGGCTACACCTTC. As protein: CASSQSVPQGGGYTF. Looking up the rest from reference TRBV14 and TRBJ1-2 gives the full variable domain: EAGVTQFPSHSVIEKGQTVTLRCDPISGHDNLYWYRRVMGKEIKFLLHFVKESKQDESGMPNNRFLAERTGGTYSTLKVQPAELEDSGVYFCASSQSVPQGGGYTFGSGTRLTVV.

The CDR3 is CASSQTLGQGGETQYF. DNA of the CDR3: TGTGCCAGCAGCCAAACCTTGGGACAGGGGGGAGAGACCCAGTACTTC. The chain uses TRBV14 and TRBJ2-5, with 11 nucleotides matching TRBD1. Germline-derived CDR1 and CDR2 are SGHDN and FVKESK. Unmatched junction bases numbered 6, after V lost 2 bases and J lost 4 bases. CDR3 size: 16 residues.

The chain combines TRBV5-5 with TRBJ2-5; D is uncertain. Trimming stripped 3 bases from V and 4 bases from J, with 4 bases between. The CDR3 runs to 11 residues. The germline V gene has CDR1 SGHKS and CDR2 YYEKEE (reference sequence). CDR3 in DNA: TGTGCCAGCAGCTCCCGAGAGACCCAGTACTTC. Translating gives CASSSRETQYF.

The chain uses TRBV29-1 and TRBJ2-5, with D possibly matching TRBD2 (6 bases). Germline V gene lookup returns CDR1 SQVTM and CDR2 ANQGSEA. V was shortened by 6 bases and J by 5 bases, with 16 bases between the two germline ends. This CDR3 has 13 residues. The CDR3 spells CSVATGGEETQYF. The CDR3 DNA reads as TGCAGCGTCGCGACCGGGGGAGAGGAGACCCAGTACTTC.

V is TRBV2 and J is TRBJ1-4; unclear D gene. Germline V gene sequence: CDR1 SNHLY, CDR2 FYNNEI. The V gene lost 11 bases and the J gene lost 8 bases, with 18 bases spanning the gap. This CDR3 has 13 amino acids. In nucleotides, the CDR3 is TGTGCCGGAGAATTGGAGCTAGGAGAAAAACTGTTTTTT. It encodes CAGELELGEKLFF.

The CDR3 reads CASSDRGPYGYTF. DNA of the CDR3: TGTGCCAGCAGTGATAGGGGTCCCTATGGCTACACCTTC. The J gene is TRBJ1-2, the V gene TRBV2; D is possibly TRBD1 (5 bases). Trimming took 3 bases from V and 4 from J, leaving 9 bases between them. This CDR3 has 13 residues. The V gene's germline CDR1 is SNHLY and CDR2 FYNNEI.

The rearrangement uses TRBV6-5 and TRBJ2-7, with D possibly being TRBD1 (5 bases). The length of the CDR3 is 13 residues. Germline V lookup: CDR1 MNHEY, CDR2 SVGAGI. Trimming cost V 7 bases and J 7 bases, with 17 bases left between them. CDR3 region: CASTPVKGREQYF. The DNA of the CDR3 is TGTGCCAGCACCCCAGTCAAGGGGCGGGAGCAGTACTTC.

V is TRBV5-1 and J is TRBJ1-2, with 7 bases matching TRBD1. This CDR3 comprises 14 residues. Trimming took 0 bases from V and 4 from J; bases not matched to a gene: 3. Germline CDR1 and CDR2: SGHRS and YFSETQ. The CDR3 protein is CASSLDNRGYGYTF. Written as DNA, the CDR3 is TGCGCCAGCAGCTTGGATAACAGGGGCTATGGCTACACCTTC.

J is TRBJ2-1 and V is TRBV5-1; 11 bases match TRBD2. V lost 4 bases to trimming and J lost 12 bases; unmatched junction nucleotides: 9. CDR3 length: 14 amino acids. Germline CDR1 is SGHRS and CDR2 is YFSETQ. The CDR3 protein is CASSAGTSGRMQFF. The CDR3 DNA sequence: TGCGCCAGCAGCGCCGGGACTAGCGGTCGGATGCAGTTCTTC.

The V and J genes are TRBV5-4 and TRBJ1-1; a possible D gene is TRBD1 (6 bases). Trimming shortened V by 0 bases and J by 6 bases, and 12 bases separated the two germline ends. CDR1 is SGHNT, CDR2 YYREEE, per germline (reference sequence). The length of the CDR3 is 14 residues. The CDR3 reads CASSLGIQGAEAFF. The CDR3, as DNA: TGTGCCAGCAGCTTGGGAATACAGGGCGCTGAAGCTTTCTTT.

This chain joins TRBV18 and TRBJ1-2; D gene uncertain. Between the trimmed V and J ends, which lost 3 bases and 2 bases, there was a span of 16 bases. Germline V gene data show CDR1 as KGHSH and CDR2 as LQKENI. The CDR3 runs to 16 residues. The CDR3 bases are TGTGCCAGCTCACCCACGAATAGCGTAGGAAACTATGGCTACACCTTC. This sequence encodes CASSPTNSVGNYGYTF.

V and J are TRBV10-3 and TRBJ2-1, with 7 positions matching TRBD2. The CDR3 runs to 14 residues. The junction had 9 bases not matched to a gene; V was cut back by 7 bases and J by 6 bases. CDR1 is ENHRY and CDR2 is SYGVKD in the germline V gene. DNA for the CDR3: TGTGCCATCACGGGCGGGAGCCTAGGCAATGAGCAGTTCTTC. This sequence encodes CAITGGSLGNEQFF.

The rearrangement links TRBV2 to TRBJ2-1; TRBD1 matches at 8 bases. The CDR3 consists of 14 residues. Trimming removed 2 bases from V and 9 bases from J; junction bases left unmatched: 6. The germline gives CDR1 SNHLY, CDR2 FYNNEI. The CDR3 sequence is CASSERRTGIEQFF. The CDR3 DNA reads as TGTGCCAGCAGTGAAAGACGGACAGGGATTGAGCAGTTCTTC.

This rearrangement joins TRBV4-1 to TRBJ1-1, with 9 bases lining up with TRBD1. The junction had 2 bases not matched to a gene; V was cut back by 1 base and J by 5 bases. Germline assignment: CDR1 MGHRA and CDR2 YSYEKL. The CDR3 length is 14 residues. CDR3 sequence: CASSQAQGATEAFF. The CDR3 region has the DNA TGCGCCAGCAGCCAAGCACAGGGGGCGACTGAAGCTTTCTTT.

The V gene is TRBV30, the J gene TRBJ2-1; 8 bases line up with TRBD1. Trimming at V came to 5 bases and at J to 9 bases, leaving 12 bases not matched to a gene. In germline, CDR1 is GTSNPN, CDR2 SVGIG (reference sequence). The CDR3 sequence is 14 residues long. The CDR3 coding sequence is TGTGCCTGGGGGCGGACCGGGACAGGTACTGAGCAGTTCTTC. It is translated as CAWGRTGTGTEQFF.

The chain combines TRBV5-6 with TRBJ2-1; tentative D call: TRBD2 (5 bases). Trimming pared 4 bases from V and 6 bases from J, leaving 17 bases between. This CDR3 spans 15 amino acids. Germline CDR1 reads SGHDT; CDR2 reads YYEEEE. The CDR3 is CASSPAGIRINEQFF. The CDR3 coding sequence is TGTGCCAGCAGCCCCGCCGGGATTCGGATCAATGAGCAGTTCTTC. The full variable domain, in which reference TRBV5-6 and TRBJ2-1 provide the parts outside the CDR3, is DAGVTQSPTHLIKTRGQQVTLRCSPKSGHDTVSWYQQALGQGPQFIFQYYEEEERQRGNFPDRFSGHQFPNYSSELNVNALLLGDSALYLCASSPAGIRINEQFFGPGTRLTVL.

J is TRBJ1-4 and V is TRBV4-2; 9 bases fit TRBD1. The V segment lost 2 bases and the J segment 4 bases; nucleotides outside the gene matches: 2. The CDR3 spans 15 residues. The V gene's germline CDR1 is LGHNA and CDR2 YNFKEQ. CDR3 sequence: CASSQPGQGNEKLFF. In DNA, the CDR3 is TGTGCCAGCAGCCAACCGGGACAGGGTAATGAAAAACTGTTTTTT.

This chain connects TRBV30 to TRBJ2-5; weak D call: TRBD2 (5 bases). CDR1 and CDR2 (germline): GTSNPN, SVGIG (reference sequence). CDR3 length: 15 residues. With 4 bases removed from V and 7 bases from J, the gap between germline ends came to 22 bases. The CDR3 region has the DNA TGTGCCTGGAAGGTACCGGGTACCGGGGTAGGGACCCAGTACTTC. The encoded protein is CAWKVPGTGVGTQYF.

The chain has TRBV11-2 and TRBJ1-3, with D uncertain. The CDR3 has 16 amino acids. Germline V gives CDR1 SGHAT, CDR2 FQNNGV. V gave up 2 bases and J gave up 0 bases, with 11 bases separating them. The CDR3 DNA is TGTGCCAGCAGCTTAACAGAAAACCTCTCTGGAAACACCATATATTTT. Amino acid sequence: CASSLTENLSGNTIYF.

This clone was seen a single time. This sequence joins TRBV18 and TRBJ2-3; 9 nucleotides agree with TRBD2. Germline V CDR1 and CDR2: KGHSH, LQKENI. V trimming: 0 bases; J trimming: 2 bases; junction bases outside the gene matches: 3. The CDR3 consists of 16 residues. The CDR3 reads CASSPPRTSDTDTQYF. In nucleotides, the CDR3 is TGTGCCAGCTCACCACCTAGGACTAGCGACACAGATACGCAGTATTTT.

The chain links TRBV3-1 (or the pseudogene TRBV3-2) to TRBJ2-7, with D perhaps matching TRBD1 (6 bases). V dropped 4 bases and J dropped 1 base, with 11 bases sitting between them. This CDR3 has 14 residues. CDR1 is LGHDT, CDR2 YNNKEL, per germline (reference sequence). The CDR3: CASSRIGQSYEQYF. DNA of the CDR3: TGTGCCAGCAGCCGAATAGGACAGTCCTACGAGCAGTACTTC.

The count of this clone is one. CDR3 loop: CASSIGDSNQPQHF. In nucleotides, the CDR3 is TGTGCCAGTAGTATAGGGGACAGTAATCAGCCCCAGCATTTT. The chain has TRBV19 and TRBJ1-5; 7 bases fit TRBD1. J lost 4 bases, V lost 1 base, and 1 base had no gene match. The CDR3 sequence is 14 residues long. The V gene's germline CDR1 is LNHDA and CDR2 SQIVND (reference sequence).

The chain combines TRBV5-4 with TRBJ2-5; the D gene is possibly TRBD2 (5 bases). Germline lookup yields CDR1 SGHNT and CDR2 YYREEE (reference sequence). The CDR3 has 15 residues. With 0 bases removed from V and 4 bases from J, the gap between germline ends came to 13 bases. In DNA form, the CDR3 reads TGTGCCAGCAGCTTGGTTCCCGGGGTCACAGAGACCCAGTACTTC. This encodes CASSLVPGVTETQYF. The full variable domain, completed using reference TRBV5-4 and TRBJ2-5, is ETGVTQSPTHLIKTRGQQVTLRCSSQSGHNTVSWYQQALGQGPQFIFQYYREEENGRGNFPPRFSGLQFPNYSSELNVNALELDDSALYLCASSLVPGVTETQYFGPGTRLLVL.

The chain uses TRBV29-1 and TRBJ2-2; 7 positions match TRBD1. CDR1 SQVTM and CDR2 ANQGSEA come from the germline V gene. The CDR3 consists of 12 residues. With 6 bases clipped from V and 3 bases from J, the junction kept 1 base outside the gene matches. CDR3 sequence: CSVRGHTGELFF. In DNA form, the CDR3 reads TGCAGCGTGAGGGGGCACACCGGGGAGCTGTTTTTT.

The chain joins TRBV11-2 to TRBJ2-1, with a possible D match to TRBD1 (6 bases). CDR1 SGHAT and CDR2 FQNNGV come from the germline V gene. This CDR3 has 12 amino acids. V was cut by 4 bases and J by 12 bases, with 13 bases left in between. CDR3 loop: CASSYRVPGQFF. The CDR3 DNA reads as TGTGCCAGCAGCTACAGGGTTCCGGGGCAGTTCTTC.

V usage is TRBV11-2 and J usage is TRBJ2-5; perhaps TRBD2 as D (6 bases). CDR3 length: 14 residues. The V end lost 4 bases, the J end lost 4 bases, and 13 bases lay between the germline ends. From germline, CDR1 is SGHAT and CDR2 FQNNGV. The CDR3 region has the DNA TGTGCCAGCAGCTCGCCCAGAGCGGGAGAGACCCAGTACTTC. As protein: CASSSPRAGETQYF.

The chain has TRBV6-5 and TRBJ2-7; 7 bases agree with TRBD2. CDR1 is MNHEY and CDR2 is SVGAGI in the germline V gene. The CDR3 loop spans 14 amino acids. J gave up 6 bases and V 2 bases, and 7 bases lay outside the gene matches. The chain's CDR3 is CASSYAGAEAEQYF. The CDR3 nucleotides read TGTGCCAGCAGTTACGCGGGAGCGGAAGCCGAGCAGTACTTC.